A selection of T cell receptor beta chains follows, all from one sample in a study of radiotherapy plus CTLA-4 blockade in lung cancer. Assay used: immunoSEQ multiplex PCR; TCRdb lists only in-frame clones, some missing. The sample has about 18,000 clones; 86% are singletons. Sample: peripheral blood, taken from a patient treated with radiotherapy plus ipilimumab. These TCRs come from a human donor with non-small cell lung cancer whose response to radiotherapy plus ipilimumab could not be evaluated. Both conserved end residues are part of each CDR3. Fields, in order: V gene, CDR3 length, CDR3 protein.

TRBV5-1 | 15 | CASMASGKRTGELFF
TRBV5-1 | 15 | CASSDFSGATGTQYF
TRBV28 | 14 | CASSLQGFNEKLFF
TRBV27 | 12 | CASSPPSYEQFF
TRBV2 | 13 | CASGRQQNTEAFF
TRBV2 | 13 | CASIRGQDYGYTF
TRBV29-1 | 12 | CSAAGVRTEAFF
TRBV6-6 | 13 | CASSLPYNQPQHF
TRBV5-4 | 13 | CASSFSGSYEQYF
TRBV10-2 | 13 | CATSLGQGQPQHF
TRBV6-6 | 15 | CAAGGGGSYNSPLHF
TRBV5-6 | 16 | CASSKEVGSSTDTQYF
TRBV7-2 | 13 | CASSLQVNQPQHF
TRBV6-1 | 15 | CASSVDRVGSQPQHF
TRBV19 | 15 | CASSRDRANTGELFF
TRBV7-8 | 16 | CASSSRAGPGQSPLHF
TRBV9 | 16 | CASSSTSGRFAGELFF
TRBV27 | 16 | CASSQDRGRWDTEAFF
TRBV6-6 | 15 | CASSFQTGRNEKLFF
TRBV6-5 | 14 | CASGLYQNTGELFF
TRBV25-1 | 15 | CASSDGQGKHGEQFF
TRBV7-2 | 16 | CASSQPRGGTDYEQYF
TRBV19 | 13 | CASMGTYNSPLHF
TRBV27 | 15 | CASSLSSGGAYEQYF
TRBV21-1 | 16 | CARAGDVLAGLDTQYF
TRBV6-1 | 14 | CASGTGSGANVLTF
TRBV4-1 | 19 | CASSQAIRTLSFSYNEQFF
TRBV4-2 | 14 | CASSQDLGGETQYF
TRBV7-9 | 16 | CASTPRTWGGYNEQFF
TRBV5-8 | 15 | CASSEGLGPQETQYF
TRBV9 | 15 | CASSVGASGVYEQYF
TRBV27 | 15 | CASSLQGRSNRPQHF
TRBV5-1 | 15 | CASSLGSTGKEPQHF